This T cell receptor (beta chain) was sequenced for a study of cytomegalovirus exposure and HLA in healthy donors. Findings and caveats of the study: Only CMV serostatus was available as immune exposure information. Being productive about 87% or about 30% of the time was typical of most TCR beta V segments in an earlier analysis.

A word on this clone: What it recognizes is unknown.

Primers: 60 Vbeta forward and 13 Jbeta reverse. Some clones are missing from TCRdb's copy, which holds only in-frame ones; the method was immunoSEQ multiplex PCR. The sample holds roughly 62,000 clones. With 2 bases removed from V and 2 bases from J, the gap between germline ends came to 12 bases. Per germline, CDR1 SEHNR and CDR2 FQNEAQ (reference sequence). The CDR3 loop spans 15 amino acids. This sequence was found in a woman between 18 and 30 years old in good health and CMV-seronegative. The sequencing input was PBMCs. The rearrangement joins TRBV7-9 to TRBJ2-5; possible D gene TRBD2, 6 bases. DNA of the CDR3: TGTGCCAGCAGCTTAAGGAGAGGGACTCAAGAGACCCAGTACTTC. This gives the protein CASSLRRGTQETQYF. Combining the CDR3 with reference TRBV7-9 and TRBJ2-5 gives the whole variable domain DTGVSQNPRHKITKRGQNVTFRCDPISEHNRLYWYRQTLGQGPEFLTYFQNEAQLEKSRLLSDRFSAERPKGSFSTLEIQRTEQGDSAMYLCASSLRRGTQETQYFGPGTRLLVL.